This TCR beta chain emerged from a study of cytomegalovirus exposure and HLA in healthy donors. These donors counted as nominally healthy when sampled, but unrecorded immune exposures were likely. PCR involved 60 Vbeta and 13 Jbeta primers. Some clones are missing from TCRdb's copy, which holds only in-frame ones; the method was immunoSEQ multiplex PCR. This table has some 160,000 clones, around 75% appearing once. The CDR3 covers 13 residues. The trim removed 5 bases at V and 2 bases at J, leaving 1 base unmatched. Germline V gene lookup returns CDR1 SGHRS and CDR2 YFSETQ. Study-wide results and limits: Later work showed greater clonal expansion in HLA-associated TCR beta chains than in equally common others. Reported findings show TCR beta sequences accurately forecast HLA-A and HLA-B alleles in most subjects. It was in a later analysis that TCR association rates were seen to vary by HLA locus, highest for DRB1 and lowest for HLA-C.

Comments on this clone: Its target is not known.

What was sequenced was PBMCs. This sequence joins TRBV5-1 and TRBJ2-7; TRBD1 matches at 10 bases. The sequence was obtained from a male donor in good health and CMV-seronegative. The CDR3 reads CASRTGGAYEQYF. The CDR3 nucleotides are TGCGCCAGCAGGACAGGGGGCGCCTACGAGCAGTACTTC.